This TCR beta chain was identified during a study of CD8 T cells in Susac syndrome. RNA amounts of roughly 0.45 to 1 ug underwent reverse transcription with random hexamers. With immunoSEQ multiplex PCR, TCR beta CDR3 was amplified across 54 Vbeta and 13 Jbeta. MiXCR, run by TCRdb on the immunoSEQ multiplex PCR reads, gives a single entry per CDR3 protein. The sample has roughly 180,000 distinct CDR3 sequences, approximately 93% seen once. TEMRA cells underwent FACS enrichment and CD8+ and CD4+ T cells underwent negative isolation. The length of the CDR3 is 16 residues. V trimming: 10 bases; J trimming: 2 bases; junction bases outside the gene matches: 10. Looked up from germline, CDR1 is SGHTA and CDR2 is FQGNSA.

The clonotype originates from a human donor with multiple sclerosis. Sequencing was done on a sample of CD4+ T cells from PBMCs. The chain has TRBV7-2 and TRBJ2-7, with 14 nucleotides matching TRBD2. The CDR3 nucleotides read TGTGCCACTACGGGCGGGACTAGCGGGAGTACCTACGAGCAGTACTTC. Amino acids: CATTGGTSGSTYEQYF.